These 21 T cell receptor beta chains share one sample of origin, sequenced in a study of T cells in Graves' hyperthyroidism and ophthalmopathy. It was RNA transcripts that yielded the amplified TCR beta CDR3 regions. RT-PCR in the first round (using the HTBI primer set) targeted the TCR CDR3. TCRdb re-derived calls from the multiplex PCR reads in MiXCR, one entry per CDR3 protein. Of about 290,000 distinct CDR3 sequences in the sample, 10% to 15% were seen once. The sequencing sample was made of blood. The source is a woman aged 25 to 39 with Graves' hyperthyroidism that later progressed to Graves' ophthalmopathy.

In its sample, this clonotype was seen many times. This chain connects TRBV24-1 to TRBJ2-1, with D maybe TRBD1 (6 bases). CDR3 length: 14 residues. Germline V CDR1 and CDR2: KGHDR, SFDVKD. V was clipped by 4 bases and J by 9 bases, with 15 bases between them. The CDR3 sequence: CATSDPGQNSEQFF. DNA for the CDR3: TGTGCCACCAGTGACCCTGGACAGAATAGTGAGCAGTTCTTC.

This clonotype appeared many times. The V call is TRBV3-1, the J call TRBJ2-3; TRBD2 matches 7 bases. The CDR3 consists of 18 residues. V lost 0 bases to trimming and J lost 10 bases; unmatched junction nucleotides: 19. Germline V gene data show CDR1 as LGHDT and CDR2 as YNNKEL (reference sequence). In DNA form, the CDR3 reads TGTGCCAGCAGCCAAGATAATGTTTTCGGTGGGAGGGGTGTTGCGCAGTATTTT. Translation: CASSQDNVFGGRGVAQYF.

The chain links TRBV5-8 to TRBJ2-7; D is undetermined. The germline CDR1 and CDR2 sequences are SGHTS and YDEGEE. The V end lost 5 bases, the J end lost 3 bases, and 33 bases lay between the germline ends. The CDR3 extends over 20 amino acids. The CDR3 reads CASRLNTVWRQQNPIYEQYF. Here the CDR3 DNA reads TGTGCCAGCAGATTGAATACGGTGTGGCGGCAACAAAACCCCATCTACGAGCAGTACTTC.

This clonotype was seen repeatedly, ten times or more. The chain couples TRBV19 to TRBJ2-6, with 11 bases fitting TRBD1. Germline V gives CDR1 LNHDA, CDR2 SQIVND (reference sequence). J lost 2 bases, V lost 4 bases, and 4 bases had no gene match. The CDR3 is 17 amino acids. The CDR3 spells CASSNGQGAAGANVLTF. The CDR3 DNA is TGTGCCAGTAGTAATGGACAGGGGGCGGCTGGGGCCAACGTCCTGACTTTC.

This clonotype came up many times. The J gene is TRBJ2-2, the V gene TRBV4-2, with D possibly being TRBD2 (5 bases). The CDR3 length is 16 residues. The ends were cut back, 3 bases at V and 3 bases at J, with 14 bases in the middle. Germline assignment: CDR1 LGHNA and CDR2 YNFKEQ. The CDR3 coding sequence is TGTGCCAGCAGCCAGCCTCAGGAGCGGCACACCGGGGAGCTGTTTTTT. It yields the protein CASSQPQERHTGELFF.

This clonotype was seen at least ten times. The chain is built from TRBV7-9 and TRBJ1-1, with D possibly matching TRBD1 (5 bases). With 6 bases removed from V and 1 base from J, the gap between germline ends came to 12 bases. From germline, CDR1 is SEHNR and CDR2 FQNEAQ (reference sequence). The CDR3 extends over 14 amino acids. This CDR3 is CASSFSTGNTEAFF. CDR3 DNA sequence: TGTGCCAGCAGTTTTTCCACAGGGAACACTGAAGCTTTCTTT.

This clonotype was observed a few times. In nucleotides, the CDR3 is TGTGCCAGCTCACTCCTAACAGGGGGCGGGCAAGAGACCCAGTACTTC. Encoded protein: CASSLLTGGGQETQYF. The chain has TRBV18 and TRBJ2-5; TRBD1 matches at 9 bases. Germline V gives CDR1 KGHSH, CDR2 LQKENI. The CDR3 consists of 16 residues. V trimming: 4 bases; J trimming: 2 bases; junction bases outside the gene matches: 8. Combining the CDR3 with reference TRBV18 and TRBJ2-5 gives the whole variable domain NAGVMQNPRHLVRRRGQEARLRCSPMKGHSHVYWYRQLPEEGLKFMVYLQKENIIDESGMPKERFSAEFPKEGPSILRIQQVVRGDSAAYFCASSLLTGGGQETQYFGPGTRLLVL.

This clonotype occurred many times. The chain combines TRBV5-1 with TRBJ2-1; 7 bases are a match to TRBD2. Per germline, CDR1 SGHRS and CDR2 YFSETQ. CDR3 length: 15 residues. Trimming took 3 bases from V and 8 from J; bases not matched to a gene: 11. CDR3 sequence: CASSSPTSPTDEQFF. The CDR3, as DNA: TGCGCCAGCAGCTCGCCGACTAGCCCAACGGATGAGCAGTTCTTC.

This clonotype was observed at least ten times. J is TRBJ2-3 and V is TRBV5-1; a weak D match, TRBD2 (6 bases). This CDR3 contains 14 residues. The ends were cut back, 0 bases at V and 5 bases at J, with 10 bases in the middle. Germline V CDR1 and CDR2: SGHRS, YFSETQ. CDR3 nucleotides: TGCGCCAGCAGCTTGGCCGGGGAGGTAGATACGCAGTATTTT. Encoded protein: CASSLAGEVDTQYF. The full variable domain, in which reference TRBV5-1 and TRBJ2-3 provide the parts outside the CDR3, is KAGVTQTPRYLIKTRGQQVTLSCSPISGHRSVSWYQQTPGQGLQFLFEYFSETQRNKGNFPGRFSGRQFSNSRSEMNVSTLELGDSALYLCASSLAGEVDTQYFGPGTRLTVL.

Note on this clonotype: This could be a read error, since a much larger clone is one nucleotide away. The CDR3 bases are TGTGCCAGCAGCCAAGGTGGGACAGGGGTTCAGCCCCAGCATTTT. It is translated as CASSQGGTGVQPQHF. V gene TRBV4-2 combines with J gene TRBJ1-5; 10 bases match TRBD1. The CDR3 is made up of 15 amino acids. The V segment lost 1 base and the J segment 6 bases; nucleotides outside the gene matches: 3. Germline CDR1 and CDR2: LGHNA and YNFKEQ.

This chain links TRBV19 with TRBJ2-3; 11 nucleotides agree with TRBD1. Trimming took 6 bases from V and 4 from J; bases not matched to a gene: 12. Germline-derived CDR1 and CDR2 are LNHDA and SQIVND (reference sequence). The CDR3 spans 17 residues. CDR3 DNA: TGTGCCAGTAGCTATTCTCCAGGGACAGGGGGGTCAGATACGCAGTATTTT. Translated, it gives CASSYSPGTGGSDTQYF.

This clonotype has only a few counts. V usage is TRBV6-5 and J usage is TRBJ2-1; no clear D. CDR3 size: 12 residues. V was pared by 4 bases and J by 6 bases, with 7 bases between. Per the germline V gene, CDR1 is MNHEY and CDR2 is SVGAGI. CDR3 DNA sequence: TGTGCCAGCAGTTCCCCGACCAATGAGCAGTTCTTC. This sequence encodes CASSSPTNEQFF.

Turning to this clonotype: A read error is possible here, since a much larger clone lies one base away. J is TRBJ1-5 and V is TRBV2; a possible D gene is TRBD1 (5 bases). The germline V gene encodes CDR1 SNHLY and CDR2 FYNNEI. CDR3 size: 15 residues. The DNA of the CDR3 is TGTGCCAGCAATGAAGAGGGGCGTGAAAATCAGCCCCAGCATTTT. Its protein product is CASNEEGRENQPQHF.

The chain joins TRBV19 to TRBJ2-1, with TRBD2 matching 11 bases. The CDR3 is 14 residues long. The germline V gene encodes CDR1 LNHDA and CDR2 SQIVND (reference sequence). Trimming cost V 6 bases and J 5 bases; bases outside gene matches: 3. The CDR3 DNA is TGTGCCAGTAGCTTAGCGGGAGGGGACAATGAGCAGTTCTTC. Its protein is CASSLAGGDNEQFF. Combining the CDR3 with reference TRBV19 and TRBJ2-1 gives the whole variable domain DGGITQSPKYLFRKEGQNVTLSCEQNLNHDAMYWYRQDPGQGLRLIYYSQIVNDFQKGDIAEGYSVSREKKESFPLTVTSAQKNPTAFYLCASSLAGGDNEQFFGPGTRLTVL.

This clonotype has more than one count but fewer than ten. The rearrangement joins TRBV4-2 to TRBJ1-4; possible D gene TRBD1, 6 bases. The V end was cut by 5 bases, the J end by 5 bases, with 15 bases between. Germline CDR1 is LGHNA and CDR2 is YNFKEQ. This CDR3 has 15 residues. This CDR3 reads CASSTGAGENEKLFF. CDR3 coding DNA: TGTGCCAGCAGCACCGGGGCAGGGGAGAATGAAAAACTGTTTTTT.

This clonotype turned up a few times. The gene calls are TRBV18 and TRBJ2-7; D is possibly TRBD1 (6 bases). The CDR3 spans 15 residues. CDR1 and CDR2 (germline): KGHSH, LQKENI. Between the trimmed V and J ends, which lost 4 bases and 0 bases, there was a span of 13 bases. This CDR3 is CASSLRQASSYEQYF. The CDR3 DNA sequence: TGTGCCAGCTCACTACGACAGGCTAGCTCCTACGAGCAGTACTTC. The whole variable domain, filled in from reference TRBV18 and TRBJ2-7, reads NAGVMQNPRHLVRRRGQEARLRCSPMKGHSHVYWYRQLPEEGLKFMVYLQKENIIDESGMPKERFSAEFPKEGPSILRIQQVVRGDSAAYFCASSLRQASSYEQYFGPGTRLTVT.

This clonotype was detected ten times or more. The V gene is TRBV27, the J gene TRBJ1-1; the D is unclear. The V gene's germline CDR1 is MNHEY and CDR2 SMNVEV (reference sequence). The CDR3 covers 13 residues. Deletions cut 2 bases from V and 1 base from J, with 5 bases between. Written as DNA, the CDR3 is TGTGCCAGCAGTTTAGCGTGGAACACTGAAGCTTTCTTT. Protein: CASSLAWNTEAFF.

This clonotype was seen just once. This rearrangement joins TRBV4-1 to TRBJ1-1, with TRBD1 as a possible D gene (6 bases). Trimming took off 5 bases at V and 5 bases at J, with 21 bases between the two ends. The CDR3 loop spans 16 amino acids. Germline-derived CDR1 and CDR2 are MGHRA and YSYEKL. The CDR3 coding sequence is TGCGCCAGCAGCGGAGTTTGGGGGGGGCGGGTTACTGAAGCTTTCTTT. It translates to CASSGVWGGRVTEAFF.

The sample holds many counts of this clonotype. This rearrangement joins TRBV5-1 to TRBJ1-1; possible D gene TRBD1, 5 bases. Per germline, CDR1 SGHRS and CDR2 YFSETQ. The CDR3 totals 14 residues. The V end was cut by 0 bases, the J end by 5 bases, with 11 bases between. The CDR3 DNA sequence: TGCGCCAGCAGCTTGGAAGCGGGGGATACTGAAGCTTTCTTT. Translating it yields CASSLEAGDTEAFF.

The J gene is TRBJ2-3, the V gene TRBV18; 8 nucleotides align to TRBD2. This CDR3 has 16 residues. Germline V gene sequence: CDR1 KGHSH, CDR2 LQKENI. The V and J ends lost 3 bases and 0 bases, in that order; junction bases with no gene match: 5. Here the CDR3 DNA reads TGTGCCAGCTCACCTATAGCGGGGACTAGCACAGATACGCAGTATTTT. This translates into CASSPIAGTSTDTQYF.

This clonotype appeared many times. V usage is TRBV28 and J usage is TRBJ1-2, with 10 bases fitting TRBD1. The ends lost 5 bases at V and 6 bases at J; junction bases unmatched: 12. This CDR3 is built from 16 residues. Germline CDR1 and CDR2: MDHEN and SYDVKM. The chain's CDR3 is CASSHPPGQGSDGYTF. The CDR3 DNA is TGTGCCAGCAGTCACCCACCGGGACAGGGGAGTGATGGCTACACCTTC.